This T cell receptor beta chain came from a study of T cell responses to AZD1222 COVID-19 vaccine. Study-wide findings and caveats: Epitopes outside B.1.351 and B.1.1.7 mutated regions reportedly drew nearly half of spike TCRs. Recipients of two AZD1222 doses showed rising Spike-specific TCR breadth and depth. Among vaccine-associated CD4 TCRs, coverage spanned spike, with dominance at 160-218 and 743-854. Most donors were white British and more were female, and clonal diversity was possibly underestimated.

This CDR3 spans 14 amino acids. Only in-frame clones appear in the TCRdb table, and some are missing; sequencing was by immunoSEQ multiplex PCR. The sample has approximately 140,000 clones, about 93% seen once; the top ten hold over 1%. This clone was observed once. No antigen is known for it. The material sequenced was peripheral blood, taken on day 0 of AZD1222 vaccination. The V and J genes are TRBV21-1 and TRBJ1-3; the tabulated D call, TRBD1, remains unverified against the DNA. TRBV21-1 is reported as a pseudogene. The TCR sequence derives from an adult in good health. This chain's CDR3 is CASRRTGGGNTIYF. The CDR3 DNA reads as TGTGCCAGCAGGCGGACAGGGGGCGGAAACACCATATATTTT.